Following are 16 T cell receptor beta chains from one sample sequenced in a study of Ad26.COV2.S vaccination and SARS-CoV-2 variants. The treatment denotes: 15 to 20 received Ad26.COV2.S at low or high dose, single or two shots; several received placebo; per-sample allocation not given. Specimens were obtained on day 63 following the first vaccine or placebo injection. The protocol was immunoSEQ multiplex PCR, while the TCRdb copy is restricted to in-frame clones and leaves out a portion. Here the sample spans fewer than 500,000 clones, roughly 89% being singletons. This specimen consisted of peripheral blood, obtained in a trial of Ad26.COV2.S vaccine versus placebo. The receptors stem from a person between 18 and 59 years old who received the Ad26.COV2.S COVID-19 vaccine or a placebo.

V gene TRBV4-3 combines with J gene TRBJ1-4; the match to TRBD1 covers 8 bases. CDR3 length: 18 amino acids. V trimming: 2 bases; J trimming: 0 bases; junction bases outside the gene matches: 8. Per germline, CDR1 LGHNA and CDR2 YSLEER. The CDR3 nucleotides are TGCGCCAGCAGCCAATTTGTGGACAGGGATCCAACTAATGAAAAACTGTTTTTT. Protein sequence: CASSQFVDRDPTNEKLFF.

The chain links TRBV5-4 to TRBJ1-2; D possibly corresponds to TRBD1 (5 bases). There are 14 residues in the CDR3. V was shortened by 1 base and J by 3 bases, with 10 bases between the two germline ends. The germline CDR1 and CDR2 sequences are SGHNT and YYREEE (reference sequence). CDR3 DNA: TGTGCCAGCAGCTTGTCCCGGGACTACTATGGCTACACCTTC. Translated: CASSLSRDYYGYTF.

The chain combines TRBV18 with TRBJ2-3; D is possibly TRBD1 (6 bases). V lost 3 bases to trimming and J lost 4 bases, with 14 bases between them. The CDR3 is 15 residues long. CDR1 is KGHSH, CDR2 LQKENI, per germline. CDR3 bases: TGTGCCAGCTCACCTGGGACACCAGCAGCAGATACGCAGTATTTT. Translation gives CASSPGTPAADTQYF. Combining the CDR3 with reference TRBV18 and TRBJ2-3 gives the whole variable domain NAGVMQNPRHLVRRRGQEARLRCSPMKGHSHVYWYRQLPEEGLKFMVYLQKENIIDESGMPKERFSAEFPKEGPSILRIQQVVRGDSAAYFCASSPGTPAADTQYFGPGTRLTVL.

This clone has only one observation. The chain joins TRBV4-3 to TRBJ2-3; D unresolved. V lost 0 bases, J lost 0 bases, and 10 bases lay in between. CDR3 length equals 16 residues. The V gene's germline CDR1 is LGHNA and CDR2 YSLEER. The CDR3 DNA reads as TGCGCCAGCAGCCAAGATGGGCGGAGTAGCACAGATACGCAGTATTTT. This encodes CASSQDGRSSTDTQYF.

This chain joins TRBV5-1 and TRBJ1-3; TRBD1 aligns across 8 bases. CDR3 length: 15 amino acids. In germline, CDR1 is SGHRS, CDR2 YFSETQ. V shed 4 bases, J shed 2 bases, and the junction held 5 bases outside the gene matches. The CDR3 bases are TGCGCCAGCAGCCCGGACAGGGCGGCTGGAAACACCATATATTTT. It specifies CASSPDRAAGNTIYF.

The chain recombines TRBV6-1 with TRBJ2-7, with 8 bases identical to TRBD2. In germline, CDR1 is MNHNS, CDR2 SASEGT. The CDR3 has 17 residues. Losses at the gene ends were 0 bases for V and 4 bases for J; bases not matched to a gene: 11. In DNA form, the CDR3 reads TGTGCCAGCAGTGAAGCGGGGAGCGGGGGAGCTCGATACGAGCAGTACTTC. Translated: CASSEAGSGGARYEQYF.

The chain joins TRBV5-1 to TRBJ1-4; TRBD1 aligns across 9 bases. The trim removed 3 bases at V and 7 bases at J, leaving 7 bases unmatched. CDR1 is SGHRS and CDR2 is YFSETQ in the germline V gene. This CDR3 is built from 15 residues. The CDR3 DNA sequence: TGCGCCAGCAGCTCACAGGGGGCGGTAGGTGAAAAACTGTTTTTT. It yields the protein CASSSQGAVGEKLFF.

The chain recombines TRBV4-1 with TRBJ2-5, with 10 bases fitting TRBD1. The CDR3 runs to 15 residues. Looked up from germline, CDR1 is MGHRA and CDR2 is YSYEKL. The trim removed 6 bases at V and 6 bases at J, leaving 10 bases unmatched. The CDR3, as DNA: TGCGCCAGCAGGCCTCGACAGGGGGCGATACAGACCCAGTACTTC. This sequence encodes CASRPRQGAIQTQYF.

The chain has TRBV5-5 and TRBJ2-1; 9 bases line up with TRBD1. CDR3 length: 14 residues. Germline lookup yields CDR1 SGHKS and CDR2 YYEKEE (reference sequence). Trimming removed 5 bases from V and 9 bases from J; junction bases left unmatched: 9. CDR3 DNA sequence: TGTGCCAGCAGGTGGTCGGGACAGGGCCGTGAGCAGTTCTTC. As protein: CASRWSGQGREQFF.

V usage is TRBV1 and J usage is TRBJ2-5; TRBD2, as called in the table, went unchecked against the DNA. TRBV1 is given as a pseudogene. The CDR3 totals 13 residues. CDR3: CTSSQAKGGPQYF. The CDR3 DNA reads as TGCACCAGCAGCCAAGCGAAGGGGGGGCCCCAGTACTTC.

The rearrangement links TRBV24-1 to TRBJ2-1; D might be TRBD1 or TRBD2, each matching 5 bases. Trimming removed 5 bases from V and 0 bases from J, with 10 bases in between. Germline values: CDR1 KGHDR, CDR2 SFDVKD. CDR3 size: 15 residues. The CDR3 reads CATSGGSGSYNEQFF. The CDR3 DNA reads TGTGCCACCAGTGGGGGGTCGGGCTCCTACAATGAGCAGTTCTTC.

V gene TRBV5-1 combines with J gene TRBJ2-1; 7 nucleotides align to TRBD2. The CDR3 extends over 14 amino acids. Germline CDR1 is SGHRS and CDR2 is YFSETQ. V gave up 4 bases and J gave up 5 bases; unmatched junction bases: 6. CDR3 loop: CASSLGGDDNEQFF. The CDR3, as DNA: TGCGCCAGCAGCCTGGGAGGGGACGACAATGAGCAGTTCTTC.

About this clone itself: A single base separates this from a much larger clone, so it may be a read error. This rearrangement joins TRBV5-8 to TRBJ2-6; no clear D gene. The CDR3 sequence is 14 residues long. Trimming left V 4 bases short and J 0 bases short, with 5 bases between. The germline CDR1 and CDR2 sequences are SGHTS and YDEGEE. The CDR3 DNA follows: TGTGCCAGCAGCCCGAACTCTGGGGCCAACGTCCTGACTTTC. It translates to CASSPNSGANVLTF.

The J gene is TRBJ1-4, the V gene TRBV4-3, with TRBD1 matching 10 bases. CDR1 is LGHNA and CDR2 is YSLEER in the germline V gene. The CDR3 runs to 17 residues. J gave up 6 bases and V 2 bases, and 9 bases lay outside the gene matches. CDR3 residues: CASSQLQPGTGDEKLFF. The CDR3 DNA is TGCGCCAGCAGCCAACTTCAACCCGGGACAGGGGATGAAAAACTGTTTTTT.

This rearrangement joins TRBV10-3 to TRBJ1-1; D is perhaps TRBD1 (6 bases). The CDR3 runs to 13 residues. V was clipped by 5 bases and J by 5 bases, with 12 bases between them. The germline V gene encodes CDR1 ENHRY and CDR2 SYGVKD. CDR3 coding DNA: TGTGCCATCAGTACTCAGGGGATTACTGAAGCTTTCTTT. Protein product: CAISTQGITEAFF.

The chain is built from TRBV11-2 and TRBJ2-3; 9 nucleotides agree with TRBD2. Germline V gene data show CDR1 as SGHAT and CDR2 as FQNNGV. Trimming cost V 6 bases and J 1 base; bases outside gene matches: 17. The CDR3 has 19 amino acids. The CDR3 sequence: CASRRGASGIGAGTDTQYF. The CDR3 DNA reads TGTGCCAGCAGACGAGGAGCTAGCGGGATAGGAGCTGGCACAGATACGCAGTATTTT.